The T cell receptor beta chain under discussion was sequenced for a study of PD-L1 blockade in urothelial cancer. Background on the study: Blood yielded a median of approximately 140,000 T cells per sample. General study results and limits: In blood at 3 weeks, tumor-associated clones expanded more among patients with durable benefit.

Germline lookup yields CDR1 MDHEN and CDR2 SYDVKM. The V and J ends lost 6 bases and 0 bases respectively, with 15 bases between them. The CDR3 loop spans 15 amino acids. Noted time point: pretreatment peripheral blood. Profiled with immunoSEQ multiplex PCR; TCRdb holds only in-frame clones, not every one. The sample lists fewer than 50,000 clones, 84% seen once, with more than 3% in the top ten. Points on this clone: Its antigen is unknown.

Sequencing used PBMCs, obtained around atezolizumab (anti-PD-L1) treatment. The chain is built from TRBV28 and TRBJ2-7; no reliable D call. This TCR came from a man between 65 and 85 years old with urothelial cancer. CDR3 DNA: TGTGCCAGCAGCCCTGACATCCTGAGCTCCTACGAGCAGTACTTC. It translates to CASSPDILSSYEQYF.